The 4 T cell receptor beta chains listed next were all sequenced from one sample in a study of shared clonotypes between healthy human individuals. The naive CD8 subset, CD45RO-negative cells positively selected for CCR7, excluded terminally differentiated effector memory CD45RA+ cells. Assay: immunoSEQ multiplex PCR; the TCRdb copy retains only in-frame clones and omits some. This table holds nearly 600,000 clones, less than 97% found once. What was sequenced was naive CD8+ T cells sorted from blood. The receptors originated from a woman between 25 and 40 years old in good health.

The V call is TRBV7-9, the J call TRBJ2-7; D may correspond to TRBD1 or TRBD2 (6 bases each). The CDR3 extends over 15 amino acids. V lost 4 bases and J 0 bases, leaving 13 bases between the germline ends. Germline V gene data show CDR1 as SEHNR and CDR2 as FQNEAQ (reference sequence). For the CDR3, the DNA is TGTGCCAGCAGCTGGGGGGCTTCAAGCTCCTACGAGCAGTACTTC. Protein product: CASSWGASSSYEQYF.

This clone is a singleton in its sample. The chain employs TRBV27 and TRBJ2-7, with D possibly TRBD2 on 5 matching bases. Trimming pared 5 bases from V and 7 bases from J, leaving 12 bases between. This CDR3 spans 12 amino acids. Germline CDR1 MNHEY, CDR2 SMNVEV (reference sequence). CDR3 in amino acids: CASSQGPGEQYF. In nucleotides, the CDR3 is TGTGCCAGCAGTCAAGGACCGGGGGAGCAGTACTTC.

This sequence joins TRBV27 and TRBJ2-7; 7 positions match TRBD1. This CDR3 contains 14 residues. Germline V gene lookup returns CDR1 MNHEY and CDR2 SMNVEV (reference sequence). With V trimmed by 4 bases and J by 6 bases, 9 bases remained unmatched. CDR3 DNA sequence: TGTGCCAGCAGTTGGGGGACAGCTTTTGGCGAGCAGTACTTC. This translates into CASSWGTAFGEQYF.

This chain uses TRBV19 with TRBJ2-7; a possible D gene is TRBD1 (5 bases). CDR3 length equals 13 residues. In germline, CDR1 is LNHDA, CDR2 SQIVND (reference sequence). V lost 1 base to trimming and J lost 3 bases, with 7 bases between them. CDR3 amino acids: CASSIATGYEQYF. The CDR3 nucleotides are TGTGCCAGTAGTATAGCAACAGGCTACGAGCAGTACTTC. The whole variable domain, remainder taken from reference TRBV19 and TRBJ2-7, is DGGITQSPKYLFRKEGQNVTLSCEQNLNHDAMYWYRQDPGQGLRLIYYSQIVNDFQKGDIAEGYSVSREKKESFPLTVTSAQKNPTAFYLCASSIATGYEQYFGPGTRLTVT.